Listed below are T cell receptor beta chains from one sample, sequenced in a study of OX40 agonist ivuxolimab in advanced cancers. Data came from immunoSEQ multiplex PCR; TCRdb stores just in-frame clones and leaves some out. Of tens of thousands of clones listed, 75% to 90% were seen once; the top ten hold less than 30%. The material sequenced was CD4+ or CD8+ T cells sorted from blood, taken in a trial of the OX40 agonist ivuxolimab. The receptors were sampled from an adult with an advanced solid tumor such as melanoma, head and neck, liver or kidney cancer. CDR3s include the opening cysteine and the closing phenylalanine or tryptophan. A D gene is named only where the DNA matches it firmly. Where a row states a size, it is once, few, many or the class of an expanded clone; other rows omit it.

size: once
J: TRBJ2-3
V: TRBV9
D: NA
CDR3: CASSVEGTHTDTQYF
DNA: TGTGCCAGCAGCGTAGAAGGGACGCACACAGATACGCAGTATTTT

size: NA
J: TRBJ2-1
V: TRBV7-2
D: TRBD2
CDR3: CASSWGEGWLLGQFF
DNA: TGTGCCAGCAGCTGGGGGGAGGGGTGGCTCCTTGGGCAGTTCTTC

size: NA
J: TRBJ2-7
V: TRBV2
D: NA
CDR3: CASSGQTYEQYF
DNA: TGTGCCAGCAGTGGACAGACCTACGAGCAGTACTTC

size: NA
J: TRBJ2-3
V: TRBV18
D: TRBD2
CDR3: CASSPWTSGATDTQYF
DNA: TGTGCCAGCTCACCATGGACTAGCGGGGCCACAGATACGCAGTATTTT

size: NA
J: TRBJ2-7
V: TRBV28
D: TRBD1
CDR3: CATRTGPFEQYF
DNA: TGTGCCACCCGGACAGGTCCCTTCGAGCAGTACTTC

size: NA
J: TRBJ1-2
V: TRBV7-7
D: NA
CDR3: CASSLRDRLNGYTF
DNA: TGTGCTAGCAGCTTAAGGGACCGACTCAATGGCTACACCTTC

size: few
J: TRBJ1-1
V: TRBV5-3
D: NA
CDR3: CASSPEEAFF
DNA: TGTGCCAGCAGCCCGGAAGAAGCTTTCTTT

size: NA
J: TRBJ2-1
V: TRBV7-9
D: NA
CDR3: CASSPGRGLYNEQFF
DNA: TGTGCCAGCAGCCCCGGGAGGGGGCTTTACAATGAGCAGTTCTTC

size: NA
J: TRBJ2-2
V: TRBV28
D: TRBD1
CDR3: CASSLLRTGDTGELFF
DNA: TGTGCCAGCAGTTTATTGAGGACAGGGGACACCGGGGAGCTGTTTTTT

size: NA
J: TRBJ2-1
V: TRBV20-1
D: TRBD1
CDR3: CSLYPGQGFF
DNA: TGCAGTTTGTACCCGGGACAGGGGTTCTTC

size: NA
J: TRBJ2-2
V: TRBV7-9
D: NA
CDR3: CASSLNTVYGELFF
DNA: TGTGCCAGCAGCTTAAATACAGTCTACGGGGAGCTGTTTTTT

size: NA
J: TRBJ2-3
V: TRBV7-3
D: NA
CDR3: CASSLSAGPDTQYF
DNA: TGTGCCAGCAGCTTATCTGCGGGCCCAGATACGCAGTATTTT

size: NA
J: TRBJ2-7
V: TRBV11-2
D: NA
CDR3: CASSYRGNYYEQYF
DNA: TGTGCCAGCAGCTACCGCGGGAACTACTACGAGCAGTACTTC